The rows below give T cell receptor beta chains drawn from one sample of a study of beta chain features in type 1 diabetes. Here immunoSEQ multiplex PCR was the method, and the copy in TCRdb shows in-frame clones only, minus some. The sample includes around 300,000 clones, roughly 11% of them seen just once. The sample consisted of naive CD4+ T cells from blood. All receptors derive from a woman in her 30s in good health. Both conserved end residues are part of each CDR3. The D gene is left open where the match is weak. Only part of the rows carry a size: once, few, many, or a class if the clone is expanded.

V gene	clone size	D gene	J gene	CDR3 protein	CDR3 DNA
TRBV6-6	NA	NA	TRBJ2-5	CASSYSDSQETQYF	TGTGCCAGCAGTTACAGCGACAGCCAAGAGACCCAGTACTTC
TRBV6-5	few	NA	TRBJ1-2	CASARGGGYTF	TGTGCCAGCGCGCGGGGAGGAGGCTACACCTTC
TRBV5-4	few	TRBD2	TRBJ2-1	CASSSSGSSYNEQFF	TGTGCCAGCAGTTCGAGCGGGAGCTCCTACAATGAGCAGTTCTTC
TRBV7-3	NA	NA	TRBJ2-5	CASGTRGGETQYF	TGTGCCAGCGGTACCAGGGGTGGGGAGACCCAGTACTTC
TRBV7-2	NA	NA	TRBJ2-1	CASSSGPGSYNEQFF	TGTGCCAGCAGCTCGGGTCCTGGCTCCTACAATGAGCAGTTCTTC
TRBV10-3	few	NA	TRBJ2-3	CAISQAGAGDTQYF	TGTGCCATCAGTCAAGCGGGCGCTGGGGATACGCAGTATTTT
TRBV6-5	NA	TRBD2	TRBJ2-7	CASSYQRDLPYEQYF	TGTGCCAGCAGTTACCAGCGGGACCTTCCCTACGAGCAGTACTTC
TRBV7-9	few	TRBD2	TRBJ2-2	CASSLQRELGELFF	TGTGCCAGCAGCTTGCAGCGGGAGCTCGGGGAGCTGTTTTTT
TRBV10-3	NA	TRBD2	TRBJ2-2	CAIWEGAGELFF	TGTGCCATCTGGGAGGGAGCCGGGGAGCTGTTTTTT
TRBV27	few	NA	TRBJ2-5	CASSLLSGVGPKETQYF	TGTGCCAGCAGTTTATTGTCAGGGGTAGGGCCCAAAGAGACCCAGTACTTC
TRBV4-3	NA	TRBD2	TRBJ2-1	CASSQETSGSLGNEQFF	TGCGCCAGCAGCCAAGAGACTAGCGGGAGTCTGGGCAATGAGCAGTTCTTC
TRBV19	few	TRBD1	TRBJ2-5	CASRSGTAQETQYF	TGTGCCAGTAGATCCGGGACAGCCCAAGAGACCCAGTACTTC
TRBV7-3	few	TRBD1	TRBJ2-5	CASSLTGQQETQYF	TGTGCCAGCAGCTTAACGGGACAGCAAGAGACCCAGTACTTC